What follows is one T cell receptor (beta chain) and its context. What it recognizes is unknown. The data were taken from a study of tumor and adjacent non-tumor tissue in lung cancer. Study observations and caveats: Compared with tumor, normal lung showed significantly lower TCR diversity.

The germline V gene encodes CDR1 MNHEY and CDR2 SMNVEV (reference sequence). The CDR3 sequence is 16 residues long. After removal of 3 bases from V and 7 bases from J, the junction contained 8 bases not matched to a gene. No cell sorting was done before RNA was extracted from the tissue. Chemotherapy-naive patients with new lung cancer underwent thoracic surgery in China, August–November 2014. Three rounds of nested PCR, following a modified ARM-PCR protocol, produced the TCRbeta library. One entry per CDR3 protein results from TCRdb running MiXCR on the multiplex PCR reads. The top ten clones hold approximately 25% of a sample with some 200,000 distinct CDR3 sequences, 71% of them seen once.

The chain has TRBV27 and TRBJ2-2; 10 bases match TRBD2. The TCR comes from a man aged 60 to 75 with non-small cell lung cancer. The material sequenced was lung tumor tissue. CDR3 amino acids: CASSFNLAGEGGELFF. For the CDR3, the DNA is TGTGCCAGCAGTTTTAACCTAGCGGGAGAAGGCGGGGAGCTGTTTTTT.